This T cell receptor beta chain was documented in a study of T cells in localized non-small cell lung cancer (dated by TCRdb to the early 2020s). At the level of the whole study: Comparing tumors with uninvolved tumor-adjacent lungs, the study looked at the T cell repertoires of around 250 patients with early-stage NSCLC. The cohort was made up of approximately 250 treatment-naive NSCLC patients whose localized lung tumors had been resected. The mean age of the NSCLC patients was roughly 70 years, with 130 or so men and 110 or so women.

A word on this clone: There is no known antigen for this receptor. Base-call qualities are not available, and no considerably larger clone is one nucleotide away.

From the cysteine through the phenylalanine, the CDR3 covers 13 amino acids. CDR3 DNA only is kept here, 39 bases in frame from base 1. The junction carries 8 bases between V and J, which are trimmed by 0 bases and 8 bases respectively. According to the germline V gene, CDR1 reads ENHRY and CDR2 reads SYGVKD. The immunoSEQ Assay was used to sequence TCR beta CDR3 regions from DNA. The published analysis was carried out like this. To compute T cell density, TCR beta template counts were normalized to usable DNA, which was estimated by amplifying housekeeping genes. Using the preseqR package, richness was estimated by extrapolating to 120,000 templates for tissue samples and 400,000 templates for PBMC samples. Clonality was defined by subtracting Pielou's evenness from one. Tissue-enriched TCRs were identified through differential abundance testing performed on productive amino-acid clonotypes, with a minimum total count of 5 and an alpha of 0.1. The Jaccard Index and the Morisita Overlap Index were used to quantify repertoire overlap between compartments. GLIPH clustered TCR beta CDR3s with public tetramer-defined viral CDR3s; viral motifs required at least three viral sequences plus V-gene enrichment. The clones in this table, taken by TCRdb from immuneACCESS, are in-frame only. Not every clone is retained; where verified, under half of the shortfall comes from an unresolved V gene, and the cause of the rest is unknown. V and J calls and clone size are those listed in that table; D and trimming were worked out from the DNA. The sample yields around 140,000 clones; roughly 90% were counted once. About 1.5% of the sample is held by the ten biggest clonotypes.

At diagnosis, peripheral blood, uninvolved tumor-adjacent lung and tumor were collected and were preserved as a mix of fresh-frozen and FFPE material. For TCR repertoire profiling, blood samples were analyzed in the form of peripheral blood mononuclear cells. General study outcomes and caveats: Because of the exploratory design, TCR variables were selected using unadjusted p-values without false-discovery rate correction. Because multi-region sequencing of the tumors was not done, intratumor heterogeneity could not be ruled out. Uninvolved tumor-adjacent lung showed the highest T cell clonality, higher than tumor, which suggests more focused antigenic responses in the uninvolved tumor-adjacent lung. Higher blood T cell density associated with longer overall survival, while higher adjacent-lung clonality associated with shorter survival. Of the top 100 tumor clones, a median of roughly 60 were detected in paired uninvolved adjacent lung; around 30 were also among that lung's top 100.

The V gene is TRBV10-3 and the J gene is TRBJ1-3; no D gene call is confident. The material was peripheral blood, obtained before any cancer treatment. This receptor was obtained from a female donor of 60 years or more with stage I lung adenocarcinoma. In nucleotides, the sequence is TGTGCCATCAGTGAGTCAGGAGGGTACACCATATATTTT. It translates as CAISESGGYTIYF.